This paragraph reports one TCR beta chain. These data are taken from a study of control samples from healthy donors and cancer patients. The protocol was immunoSEQ multiplex PCR, while the TCRdb copy is restricted to in-frame clones and leaves out a portion. There are tens of thousands of clones in the sample; roughly 93% occur only once, and 1.3% lies in the top ten. Trimming shortened V by 4 bases and J by 6 bases, and 13 bases separated the two germline ends. This CDR3 region has 13 residues. Germline-derived CDR1 and CDR2 are SGHRS and YFSETQ. This sequence was found in a woman in her 40s with lung cancer. The V gene is TRBV5-1, the J gene TRBJ1-2; D is undetermined. The sample taken for sequencing was PBMCs. CDR3 coding DNA: TGCGCCAGCAGCATGGGAGGTGGGGATGGCTACACCTTC. Its protein product is CASSMGGGDGYTF.